This paragraph covers one T cell receptor beta chain sequence. The antigen is undetermined. TCRdb reprocessed the multiplex PCR reads with MiXCR, giving one entry per CDR3 protein. This sample has under 35,000 distinct CDR3 sequences; about 60% occur once, and the top ten carry over 15%. The data belong to a study of breast tumors, draining lymph nodes, adjacent tissues. Whole-study results and caveats: The lymph node origin of tumor T cells was framed as consistent with a hypothesis, not demonstrated. Findings are consistent with lymph node origin and intratumoral expansion of most tumor T cells. Luminal-like breast cancer showed significantly greater tumor-nontumor repertoire similarity than basal-like breast cancer did. Tumor repertoires ranked between lymph nodes and nontumor tissue in diversity, with V and J gene preferences.

The CDR3 has 13 residues. Germline lookup yields CDR1 DFQATT and CDR2 SNEGSKA (reference sequence). V was cut by 5 bases and J by 5 bases, with 16 bases left in between. The sample was breast tumor tissue. This receptor was taken from a female donor with breast cancer. Some clones in this sample may be carry-over from other donors' samples. The J gene is TRBJ2-7, the V gene TRBV20-1; the D gene could be TRBD1 or TRBD2 (5 bases each). The CDR3 sequence: CSAPRTLDHEQYF. The CDR3 nucleotides are TGCAGTGCTCCACGGACACTAGACCACGAGCAGTACTTC.